The 19 T cell receptor beta chains reported below all come from one sample, sequenced in a study of graft-versus-host responses after intestinal transplantation (dated by TCRdb to the early 2020s). Receptor libraries were prepared by the immunoSEQ multiplex PCR assay. The table was pulled from immuneACCESS by TCRdb, which kept in-frame rearrangements only. Such tables lose some clones; where checked, under half of the loss comes from unresolved V genes, and the rest has no known cause. The sample table holds 80,000 or so clones, of which 80% to 95% were seen once. About 0.67% of the sample comes from the top ten. The sequenced sample was PBMCs, obtained 98 days after intestinal transplantation. The receptor source for this set is a human patient who received an intestinal transplant, so some T cells may come from the graft donor.

V is TRBV5-1 and J is TRBJ1-4; 7 bases match TRBD1. The ends lost 3 bases at V and 4 bases at J; junction bases unmatched: 6. CDR1 and CDR2 (germline): SGHRS, YFSETQ. The CDR3 has 15 residues. In DNA form, the CDR3 reads TGCGCCAGCAGCTCTGGGACAGCCCTTAATGAAAAACTGTTTTTT. Amino acid sequence: CASSSGTALNEKLFF.

The V and J genes are TRBV15 and TRBJ1-2; 10 bases agree with TRBD1. This CDR3 contains 14 residues. The germline gives CDR1 LNHNV, CDR2 YYDKDF (reference sequence). The J segment lost 2 bases and the V segment lost 5 bases, leaving 2 bases of the junction unmatched. Written as DNA, the CDR3 is TGTGCCACCAGCCGGGACAGGGGAAACTATGGCTACACCTTC. It encodes CATSRDRGNYGYTF.

The chain couples TRBV5-6 to TRBJ2-1; 10 bases are shared with TRBD2. The CDR3 length is 18 residues. Germline trimming cut 1 base from V and 0 bases from J; bases unmatched to any gene: 7. CDR1 is SGHDT, CDR2 YYEEEE, per germline. The CDR3 DNA is TGTGCCAGCAGCTTGCTAGCGGGAGTTCCCCTCTCCTACAATGAGCAGTTCTTC. As protein: CASSLLAGVPLSYNEQFF.

The CDR3 protein is CASSSGGTEAFF. CDR3 nucleotide sequence: TGCGCCAGCAGCTCAGGTGGGACTGAAGCTTTCTTT. The chain couples TRBV5-1 to TRBJ1-1; D uncertain. The length of the CDR3 is 12 residues. Germline assignment: CDR1 SGHRS and CDR2 YFSETQ. V was trimmed by 3 bases and J by 5 bases, leaving 8 bases between them.

J is TRBJ2-5 and V is TRBV5-1; TRBD2 matches 10 bases. The CDR3 has 19 amino acids. CDR1 and CDR2 (germline): SGHRS, YFSETQ. The ends lost 0 bases at V and 1 base at J; junction bases unmatched: 12. Written as DNA, the CDR3 is TGCGCCAGCAGCTTGGAGCCGGGAGCGGGGGGGCTCTTCCAAGAGACCCAGTACTTC. It translates to CASSLEPGAGGLFQETQYF.

V is TRBV4-1 and J is TRBJ2-3; no clear D gene. Germline lookup yields CDR1 MGHRA and CDR2 YSYEKL. The CDR3 has 15 amino acids. Trimming shortened V by 4 bases and J by 1 base, and 12 bases separated the two germline ends. CDR3 in amino acids: CASSPSWLGTDTQYF. CDR3 coding DNA: TGCGCCAGCAGCCCCTCCTGGTTAGGCACAGATACGCAGTATTTT.

The chain combines TRBV10-2 with TRBJ1-5, with 11 bases lining up with TRBD1. Germline loops: CDR1 WSHSY, CDR2 SAAADI. There are 14 residues in the CDR3. V lost 6 bases to trimming and J lost 4 bases; unmatched junction nucleotides: 2. CDR3 sequence (DNA): TGCGCCAGCAGGGACAGGGGGCGAAATCAGCCCCAGCATTTT. Protein: CASRDRGRNQPQHF.

The V and J genes are TRBV6-5 and TRBJ1-2; D not resolved. The CDR3 spans 12 residues. From germline, CDR1 is MNHEY and CDR2 SVGAGI. The V end lost 6 bases, the J end lost 8 bases, and 13 bases lay between the germline ends. The CDR3 nucleotides are TGTGCCAGCAGGGAGCCCTCCGCAGGCTACACCTTC. It translates to CASREPSAGYTF.

The V and J genes are TRBV6-5 and TRBJ1-5; possible D gene TRBD1, 5 bases. CDR3 length: 14 amino acids. V lost 6 bases and J lost 2, with 11 bases in between. Germline-derived CDR1 and CDR2 are MNHEY and SVGAGI. The CDR3: CASSLRDGNQPQHF. CDR3 bases: TGTGCCAGCAGCCTCCGGGACGGCAATCAGCCCCAGCATTTT.

This chain connects TRBV10-3 to TRBJ1-3; D may be TRBD1 (5 bases). This CDR3 region has 16 residues. The ends were cut back, 0 bases at V and 0 bases at J, with 9 bases in the middle. Germline V gene sequence: CDR1 ENHRY, CDR2 SYGVKD. The CDR3 DNA reads TGTGCCATCAGTGAGTCCGGGACGTACTCTGGAAACACCATATATTTT. It yields the protein CAISESGTYSGNTIYF.

The chain combines TRBV4-2 with TRBJ2-1, with 10 bases fitting TRBD2. Trimming cost V 0 bases and J 10 bases; bases outside gene matches: 6. Germline V gene lookup returns CDR1 LGHNA and CDR2 YNFKEQ. The CDR3 consists of 15 residues. CDR3 loop: CASSQEAGGLREQFF. The CDR3, as DNA: TGTGCCAGCAGCCAAGAAGCGGGGGGGCTGAGGGAGCAGTTCTTC.

The V call is TRBV4-2, the J call TRBJ2-3; 9 bases fit TRBD2. The length of the CDR3 is 15 residues. After removal of 4 bases from V and 3 bases from J, the junction contained 5 bases not matched to a gene. Germline V CDR1 and CDR2: LGHNA, YNFKEQ. The CDR3 sequence: CASSPRSGRTDTQYF. CDR3 DNA: TGTGCCAGCAGCCCCCGTAGCGGGAGAACAGATACGCAGTATTTT.

This clone was detected once. The V call is TRBV19, the J call TRBJ2-3, with D unresolved. This CDR3 contains 12 residues. Germline loops: CDR1 LNHDA, CDR2 SQIVND (reference sequence). The V end was cut by 3 bases, the J end by 4 bases, with 5 bases between. The CDR3 DNA follows: TGTGCCAGTAGTATGGTGGCAGATACGCAGTATTTT. Protein product: CASSMVADTQYF.

V is TRBV27 and J is TRBJ2-5; TRBD1 might be the D (5 bases). Trimming pared 2 bases from V and 4 bases from J, leaving 14 bases between. The CDR3 contains 15 residues. CDR1 MNHEY and CDR2 SMNVEV come from the germline V gene (reference sequence). CDR3 region: CASSLNAGPGETQYF. The DNA for the CDR3 is TGTGCCAGCAGTTTAAATGCAGGGCCGGGAGAGACCCAGTACTTC.

The rearrangement joins TRBV5-4 to TRBJ1-2; D not certain. This CDR3 spans 14 amino acids. V was trimmed by 5 bases and J by 7 bases, leaving 18 bases between them. Germline V gene data show CDR1 as SGHNT and CDR2 as YYREEE (reference sequence). The CDR3 loop is CASRSGRPVFGYTF. CDR3 sequence (DNA): TGTGCCAGCAGATCCGGACGGCCGGTTTTTGGCTACACCTTC.

V and J are TRBV6-5 and TRBJ2-7, with D possibly matching TRBD1 (5 bases). The CDR3 is made up of 14 amino acids. The germline CDR1 and CDR2 sequences are MNHEY and SVGAGI. Trimming removed 5 bases at V and 0 bases at J, with 11 bases between. CDR3 residues: CASSRRVFSYEQYF. DNA for the CDR3: TGTGCCAGCAGTCGCAGGGTATTCTCCTACGAGCAGTACTTC.

The chain has TRBV28 and TRBJ2-3; D may be TRBD1 (6 bases). V lost 7 bases, J lost 5 bases, and 19 bases lay in between. This CDR3 contains 15 residues. The germline CDR1 and CDR2 sequences are MDHEN and SYDVKM. The CDR3 DNA reads TGTGCCAGCACCTCTTCAGGACAGTTTCGAGATACGCAGTATTTT. Translation: CASTSSGQFRDTQYF. Based on the CDR3 plus reference TRBV28 and TRBJ2-3, the full variable domain is DVKVTQSSRYLVKRTGEKVFLECVQDMDHENMFWYRQDPGLGLRLIYFSYDVKMKEKGDIPEGYSVSREKKERFSLILESASTNQTSMYLCASTSSGQFRDTQYFGPGTRLTVL.

The chain employs TRBV13 and TRBJ1-1, with unresolved D. CDR3 size: 16 residues. Trimming pared 5 bases from V and 0 bases from J, leaving 16 bases between. Germline V CDR1 and CDR2: PRHDT, FYEKMQ (reference sequence). The CDR3 region is CASSPSPGRLNTEAFF. CDR3 DNA sequence: TGTGCCAGCAGCCCATCCCCGGGGAGACTGAACACTGAAGCTTTCTTT.

CDR3 DNA sequence: TGTGCCAGCGGAGATGGGTTGAGAGGCACTGAAGCTTTCTTT. Translated, it gives CASGDGLRGTEAFF. This chain joins TRBV6-5 and TRBJ1-1; D gene ambiguous. This CDR3 contains 14 residues. Germline values: CDR1 MNHEY, CDR2 SVGAGI. Trimming removed 8 bases from V and 4 bases from J, with 17 bases in between.